The clone carrying this T cell receptor (beta chain) has more than one count but fewer than ten. There are 14 residues in the CDR3. V lost 6 bases to trimming and J lost 2 bases; unmatched junction nucleotides: 8. Germline values: CDR1 SQVTM, CDR2 ANQGSEA. The data stem from a study of beta chain features in type 1 diabetes. The authors reverse transcribed all of the isolated RNA, so sequencing captured expressed TCRB transcripts. The repertoire was sequenced with immunoSEQ multiplex PCR; TCRdb's copy has only in-frame clones and lacks some. The sample consists of about 360,000 clones, over 10% of them appearing once.

The sample taken for sequencing was naive CD4+ T cells from blood. V and J are TRBV29-1 and TRBJ2-5, with 8 bases identical to TRBD1. This receptor was taken from a man between 18 and 29 years old in good health. CDR3 DNA: TGCAGCGTGACGGACAGGGTCGGGCAAGAGACCCAGTACTTC. It yields the protein CSVTDRVGQETQYF.